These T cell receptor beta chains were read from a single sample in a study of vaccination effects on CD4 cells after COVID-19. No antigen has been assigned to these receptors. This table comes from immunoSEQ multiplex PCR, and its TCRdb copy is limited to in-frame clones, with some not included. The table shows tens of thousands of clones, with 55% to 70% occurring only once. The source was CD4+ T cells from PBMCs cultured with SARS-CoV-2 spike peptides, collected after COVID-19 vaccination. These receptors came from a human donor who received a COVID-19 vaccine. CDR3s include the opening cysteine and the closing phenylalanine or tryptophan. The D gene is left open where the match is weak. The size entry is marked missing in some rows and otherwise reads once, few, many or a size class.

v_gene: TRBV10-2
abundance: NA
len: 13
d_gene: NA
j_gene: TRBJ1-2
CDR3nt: TGCGCCAGCAGTGAGTCCTTCGACTATGGCTACACCTTC
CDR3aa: CASSESFDYGYTF

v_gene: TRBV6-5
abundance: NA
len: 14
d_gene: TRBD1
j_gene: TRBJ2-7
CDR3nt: TGTGCCAGCAGTTCGACAGGGGGCTTGGACGAGCAGTACTTC
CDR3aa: CASSSTGGLDEQYF

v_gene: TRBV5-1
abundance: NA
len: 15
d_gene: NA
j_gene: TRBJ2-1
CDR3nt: TGCGCCAGCAGTATTAGGCAGGGATTCTACAATGAGCAGTTCTTC
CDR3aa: CASSIRQGFYNEQFF

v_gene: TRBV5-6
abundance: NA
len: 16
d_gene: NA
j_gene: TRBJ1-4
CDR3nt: TGTGCCAGCAGCTCCACCTCAGGGGCCGCGCGAGAAAAACTGTTTTTT
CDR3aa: CASSSTSGAAREKLFF

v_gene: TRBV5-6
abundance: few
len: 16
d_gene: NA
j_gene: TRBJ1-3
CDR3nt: TGTGCCAGCAGCTTGGCAGGGGATTTCTCTGGAAACACCATATATTTT
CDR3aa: CASSLAGDFSGNTIYF

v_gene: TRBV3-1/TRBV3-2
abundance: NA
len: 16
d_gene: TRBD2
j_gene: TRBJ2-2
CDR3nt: TGTGCCAGCAGCCAAGGACTAGCGGGAGACTCCGGGGAGCTGTTTTTT
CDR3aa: CASSQGLAGDSGELFF

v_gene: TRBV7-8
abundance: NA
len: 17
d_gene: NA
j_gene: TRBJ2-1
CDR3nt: TGTGCCAGCAGCTTTCGGAGGATGGGGGGGGCGAGGAATGAGCAGTTCTTC
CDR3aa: CASSFRRMGGARNEQFF

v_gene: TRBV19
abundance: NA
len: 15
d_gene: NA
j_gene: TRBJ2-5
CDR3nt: TGTGCCAGTAGCCCCAGGGGGGAGGGTAGGGAGACCCAGTACTTC
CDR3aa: CASSPRGEGRETQYF

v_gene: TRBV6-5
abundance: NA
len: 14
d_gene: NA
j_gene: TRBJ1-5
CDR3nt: TGTGCCAGCACTGGAGGATATCCGAATCAGCCCCAGCATTTT
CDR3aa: CASTGGYPNQPQHF

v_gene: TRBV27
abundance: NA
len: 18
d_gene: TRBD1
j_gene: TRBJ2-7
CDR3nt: TGTGCCAGCAGTTTACAAGGTGCCGGGACAGGGAGCTCCTACGAGCAGTACTTC
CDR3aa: CASSLQGAGTGSSYEQYF

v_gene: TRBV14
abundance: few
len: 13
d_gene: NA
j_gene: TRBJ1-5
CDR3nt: TGTGCCAGCCCCAATTGGGGTTGTCAGCCCCAGCATTTT
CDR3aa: CASPNWGCQPQHF

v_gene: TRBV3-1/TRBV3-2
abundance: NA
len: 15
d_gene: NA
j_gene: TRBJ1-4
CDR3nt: TGTGCCAGCAGCCCTCCCGGCGGGACTAATGAAAAACTGTTTTTT
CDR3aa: CASSPPGGTNEKLFF

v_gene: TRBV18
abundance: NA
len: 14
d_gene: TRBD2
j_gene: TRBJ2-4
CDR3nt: TGTGCCAGCTCACTCACTAGCGGGGGGGACATTCAGTACTTC
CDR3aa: CASSLTSGGDIQYF

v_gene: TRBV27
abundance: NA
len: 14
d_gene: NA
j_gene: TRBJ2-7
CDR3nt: TGTGCCAGCAGTTTCCTAGGACCTCTGAGGGAGCAGTACTTC
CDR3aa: CASSFLGPLREQYF

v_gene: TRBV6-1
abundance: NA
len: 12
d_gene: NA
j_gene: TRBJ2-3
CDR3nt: TGTGCCAGCAGTGAAACCGGGAATACGCAGTATTTT
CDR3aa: CASSETGNTQYF

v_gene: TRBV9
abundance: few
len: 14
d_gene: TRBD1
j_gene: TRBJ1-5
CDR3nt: TGTGCCAGCAGCGCCGGGACAGTCAATCAGCCCCAGCATTTT
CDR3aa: CASSAGTVNQPQHF

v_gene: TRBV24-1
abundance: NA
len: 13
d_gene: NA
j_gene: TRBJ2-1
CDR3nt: TGTGCCACCAGTGGCATAGACTTCCATGAGCAGTTCTTC
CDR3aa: CATSGIDFHEQFF

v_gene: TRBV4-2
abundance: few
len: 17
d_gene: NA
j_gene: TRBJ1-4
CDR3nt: TGTGCCAGCAGCCCCAAAAGGCCGGACGGACAAAATGAAAAACTGTTTTTT
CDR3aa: CASSPKRPDGQNEKLFF

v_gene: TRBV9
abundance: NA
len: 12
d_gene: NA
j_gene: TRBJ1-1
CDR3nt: TGTGCCAGCAGCGTAGTTATGGGTGAAGCTTTCTTT
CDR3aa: CASSVVMGEAFF

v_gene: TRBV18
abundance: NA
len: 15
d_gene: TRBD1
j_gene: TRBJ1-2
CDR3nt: TGTGCCAGCTCACCAAGACAGGGTGGAAACTATGGCTACACCTTC
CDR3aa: CASSPRQGGNYGYTF

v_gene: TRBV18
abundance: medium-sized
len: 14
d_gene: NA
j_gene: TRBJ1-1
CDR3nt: TGTGCCAGCTCACCGGCAAGGGAGAACACTGAAGCTTTCTTT
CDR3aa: CASSPARENTEAFF

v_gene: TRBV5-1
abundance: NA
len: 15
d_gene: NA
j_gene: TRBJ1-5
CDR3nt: TGCGCCAGCAGCTTGTCAGGGGATAGCAATCAGCCCCAGCATTTT
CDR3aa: CASSLSGDSNQPQHF

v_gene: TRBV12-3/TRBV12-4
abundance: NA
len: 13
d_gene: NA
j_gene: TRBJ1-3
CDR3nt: TGTGCCAGCAGTCTCGCCCCAATAAACACCATATATTTT
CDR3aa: CASSLAPINTIYF

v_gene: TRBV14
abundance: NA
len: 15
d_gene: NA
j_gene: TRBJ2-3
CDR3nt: TGTGCCAGCAGCCCCTACGGTAGAGGGCCAGATACGCAGTATTTT
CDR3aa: CASSPYGRGPDTQYF

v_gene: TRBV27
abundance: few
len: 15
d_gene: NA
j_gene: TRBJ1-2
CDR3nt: TGTGCCAGCAGTTTAGCAGCCACATGGGTCTATGGCTACACCTTC
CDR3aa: CASSLAATWVYGYTF

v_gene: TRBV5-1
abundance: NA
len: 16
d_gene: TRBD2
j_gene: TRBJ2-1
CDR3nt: TGCGCCAGCAGCTCTAGCGGGGCTCACTCCTACAATGAGCAGTTCTTC
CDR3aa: CASSSSGAHSYNEQFF

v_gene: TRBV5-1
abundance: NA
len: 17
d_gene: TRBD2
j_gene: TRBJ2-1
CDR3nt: TGCGCCAGCAGCTTCGGTCGGGGAGGGAGTTCCTACAATGAGCAGTTCTTC
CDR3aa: CASSFGRGGSSYNEQFF

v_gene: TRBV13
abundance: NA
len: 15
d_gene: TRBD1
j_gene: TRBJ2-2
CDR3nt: TGTGCCAGCAGCCGGACAGGCTCGAACACCGGGGAGCTGTTTTTT
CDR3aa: CASSRTGSNTGELFF

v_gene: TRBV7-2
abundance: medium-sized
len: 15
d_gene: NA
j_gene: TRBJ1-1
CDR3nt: TGTGCCAGCAGCTCACGACCAACAGGGTTGTCTGAAGCTTTCTTT
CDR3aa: CASSSRPTGLSEAFF

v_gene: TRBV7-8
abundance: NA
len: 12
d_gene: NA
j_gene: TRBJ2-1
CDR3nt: TGTGCCAGCAGCTTAGGCGGGCTTGAGCAGTTCTTC
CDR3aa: CASSLGGLEQFF

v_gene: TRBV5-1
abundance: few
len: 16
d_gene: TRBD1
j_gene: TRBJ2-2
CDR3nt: TGCGCCAGCAGTGCTCCCGGGACAGGTAACACCGGGGAGCTGTTTTTT
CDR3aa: CASSAPGTGNTGELFF

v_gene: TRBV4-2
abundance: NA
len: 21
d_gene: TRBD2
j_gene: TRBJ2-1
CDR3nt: TGTGCCAGCAGCCAACTTACCTCCGGGACTAGCGGGGGTCGCGCCTACAATGAGCAGTTCTTC
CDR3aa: CASSQLTSGTSGGRAYNEQFF

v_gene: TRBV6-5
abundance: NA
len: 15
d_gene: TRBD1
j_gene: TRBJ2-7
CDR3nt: TGTGCCAGCAGGTCCGGGACAGGGCTCTCCTACGAGCAGTACTTC
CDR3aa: CASRSGTGLSYEQYF

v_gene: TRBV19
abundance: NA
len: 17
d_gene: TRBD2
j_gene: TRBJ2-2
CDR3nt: TGTGCCAGTAAAAGGGCGGCGGGAGGGCCGTCGACCGGGGAGCTGTTTTTT
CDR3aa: CASKRAAGGPSTGELFF

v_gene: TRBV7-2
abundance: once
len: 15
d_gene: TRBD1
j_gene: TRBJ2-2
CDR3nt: TGTGCCAGCAGCTTGTCTCAGGGGGCGTCCGGGGAGCTGTTTTTT
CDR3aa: CASSLSQGASGELFF

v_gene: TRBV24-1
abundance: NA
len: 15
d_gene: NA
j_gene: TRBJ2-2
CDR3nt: TGTGCCACCAGTGACCCCGGGACGTCCACCGGGGAGCTGTTTTTT
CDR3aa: CATSDPGTSTGELFF

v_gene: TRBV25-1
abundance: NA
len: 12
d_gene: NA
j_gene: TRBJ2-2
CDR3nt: TGTGCCAGCACCCAATGGGCCGGGGAGCTGTTTTTT
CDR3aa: CASTQWAGELFF

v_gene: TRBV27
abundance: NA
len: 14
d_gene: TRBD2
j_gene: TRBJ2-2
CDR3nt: TGTGCCAGCAGGAGCGGGAGATCTACCGGGGAGCTGTTTTTT
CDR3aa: CASRSGRSTGELFF

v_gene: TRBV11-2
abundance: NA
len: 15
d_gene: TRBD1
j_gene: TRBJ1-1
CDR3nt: TGTGCCAGCAGCTTAACAGGGGGCATGGGGACTGAAGCTTTCTTT
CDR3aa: CASSLTGGMGTEAFF

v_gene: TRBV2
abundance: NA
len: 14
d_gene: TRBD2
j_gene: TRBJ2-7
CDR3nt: TGTGCCAGCAGTACCCCGGGAGGCCACTACGAGCAGTACTTC
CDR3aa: CASSTPGGHYEQYF

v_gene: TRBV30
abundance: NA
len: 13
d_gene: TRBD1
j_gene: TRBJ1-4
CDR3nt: TGTGCCTGGATGGACAGGGTGAATGAAAAACTGTTTTTT
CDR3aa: CAWMDRVNEKLFF

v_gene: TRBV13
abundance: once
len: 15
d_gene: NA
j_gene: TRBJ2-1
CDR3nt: TGTGCCAGCAGCTTAATGGGGGGGCGCTCCAATGAGCAGTTCTTC
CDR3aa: CASSLMGGRSNEQFF

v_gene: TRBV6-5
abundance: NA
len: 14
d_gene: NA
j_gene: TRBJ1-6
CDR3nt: TGTGCCAGCACCAGGAGCGGCGGGAATTCACCCCTCCACTTT
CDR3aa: CASTRSGGNSPLHF

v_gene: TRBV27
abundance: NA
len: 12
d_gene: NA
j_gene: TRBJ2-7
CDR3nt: TGTGCCAGACCCCAGCGACTACCTCTTTGGTACTTC
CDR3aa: CARPQRLPLWYF

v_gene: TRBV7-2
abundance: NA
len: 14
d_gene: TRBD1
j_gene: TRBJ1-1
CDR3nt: TGTGCCAGCAGCTCGGGACAGATTTCCACTGAAGCTTTCTTT
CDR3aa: CASSSGQISTEAFF

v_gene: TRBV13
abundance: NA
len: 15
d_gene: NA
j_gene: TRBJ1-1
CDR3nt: TGTGCCAGCCGCCGGCGGGGTGAGTTTTTCACTGAAGCTTTCTTT
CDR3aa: CASRRRGEFFTEAFF

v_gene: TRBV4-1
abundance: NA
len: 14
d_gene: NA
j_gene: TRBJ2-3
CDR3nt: TGCGCCAGCAGCGCCCCAGGTGGCACAGATACGCAGTATTTT
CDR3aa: CASSAPGGTDTQYF

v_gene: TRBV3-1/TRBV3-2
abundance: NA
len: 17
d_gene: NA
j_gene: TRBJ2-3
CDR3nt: TGTGCCAGCAGCCAGGGCAAGACTGGGACTAGCACAGATACGCAGTATTTT
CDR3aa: CASSQGKTGTSTDTQYF

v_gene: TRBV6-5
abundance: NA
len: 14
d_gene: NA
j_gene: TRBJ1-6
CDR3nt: TGTGCCAGCAGGGGGGGAGCAGGGGAATCACCCCTCCACTTT
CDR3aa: CASRGGAGESPLHF

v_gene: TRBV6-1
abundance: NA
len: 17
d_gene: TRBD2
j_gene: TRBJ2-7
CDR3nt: TGTGCCAGCAGTGAAAAGATGGGGCTAGCGGGAGGGCCGGTGCAGTACTTC
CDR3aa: CASSEKMGLAGGPVQYF

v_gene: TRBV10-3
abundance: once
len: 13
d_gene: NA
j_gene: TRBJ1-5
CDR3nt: TGTGCCATCAGGGACAGTACGGGGCAGCCCCAGCATTTT
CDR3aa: CAIRDSTGQPQHF

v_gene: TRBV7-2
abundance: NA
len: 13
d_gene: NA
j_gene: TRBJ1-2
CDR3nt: TGTGCCAGCAGCTTAACCGAATACTATGGCTACACCTTC
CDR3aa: CASSLTEYYGYTF

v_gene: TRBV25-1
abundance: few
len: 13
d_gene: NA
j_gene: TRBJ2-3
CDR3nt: TGTGCCAGCAGTGAATATTCGAGTGGTACGCAGTATTTT
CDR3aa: CASSEYSSGTQYF

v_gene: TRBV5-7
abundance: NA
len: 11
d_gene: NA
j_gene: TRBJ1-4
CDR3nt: TGTGCCAGCAATCGTCGAGAAAAACTGTTTTTT
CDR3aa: CASNRREKLFF